One T cell receptor beta chain is described in this entry. The antigen remains unidentified. Indicated treatment: roughly ten-day PBMC culture with coronavirus spike peptide pools or control peptides (ViraFEST assay). First, ViraFEST expanded antigen-specific T cells with peptide pools, and next it sequenced the TCRs. This entry belongs to a study of vaccination and CD4 T cells after COVID-19. Looking at the study overall: In culture, cells were exposed to overlapping spike peptides from SARS-CoV-2, HCoV-NL63, HCoV-OC43 and HCoV-229E.

Per the germline V gene, CDR1 is MNHEY and CDR2 is SVGAGI. The CDR3 runs to 18 residues. V was clipped by 4 bases and J by 3 bases, with 25 bases between them. Oncomine TCR Beta short-read sequencing was applied to DNA from cultured CD4+ T cells. TCRdb reanalysed the PCR reads using MiXCR and keeps one entry per CDR3 protein. The sample lists about 23,000 distinct CDR3 sequences, over 60% occurring once. The clonotype originates from a human donor who received a COVID-19 vaccine. The sequences come from CD4+ T cells from blood, cultured in vitro, collected after SARS-CoV-2 vaccination. The chain carries TRBV6-5 and TRBJ2-7, with D possibly TRBD1 on 5 matching bases. The CDR3 is CASSSRGRQTLAFYEQYF. In nucleotides, the CDR3 is TGTGCCAGCAGTTCAAGAGGTAGACAGACCCTTGCCTTCTACGAGCAGTACTTC.